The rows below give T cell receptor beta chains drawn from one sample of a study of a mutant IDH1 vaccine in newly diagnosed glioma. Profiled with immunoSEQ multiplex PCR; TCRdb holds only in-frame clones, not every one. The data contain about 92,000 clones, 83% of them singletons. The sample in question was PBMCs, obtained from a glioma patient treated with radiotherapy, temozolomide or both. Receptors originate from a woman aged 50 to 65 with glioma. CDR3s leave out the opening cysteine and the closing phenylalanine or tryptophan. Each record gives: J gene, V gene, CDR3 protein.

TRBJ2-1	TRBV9	ASSVFSGGVYNEQF
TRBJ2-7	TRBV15	ATSRARTYDYEQY
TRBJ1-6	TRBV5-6	ASLLGGKDSPLH
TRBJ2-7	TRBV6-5	ASSPDRDYEQY
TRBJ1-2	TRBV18	ASSPPVGDVYT
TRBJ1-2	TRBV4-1	ASSQGALGSNYGYT
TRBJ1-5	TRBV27	ASGLGGQPQH
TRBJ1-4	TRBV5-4	ASSLGNEKLF
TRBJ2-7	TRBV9	ASSAGQGNSYEQY
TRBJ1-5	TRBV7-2	ASSSKGNQPQH
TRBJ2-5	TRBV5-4	ASSRNSGLAGKTQY
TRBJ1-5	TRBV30	AWTNYTDRGCSNQPQH
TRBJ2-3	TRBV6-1	ASSELSGGTDTQY
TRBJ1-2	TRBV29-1	SVEGPVLNYGYT
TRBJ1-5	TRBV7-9	ASSFDRGQPQH
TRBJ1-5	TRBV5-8	ASVGRAGNQPQH
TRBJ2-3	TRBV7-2	ASTRRVGITDTQY
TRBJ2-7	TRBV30	AWSGGLAGRPPLYEQY
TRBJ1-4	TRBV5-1	ASSLGGVATNEKLF
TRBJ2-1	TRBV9	ASSVGSLQNEQF
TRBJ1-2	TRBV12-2	ASRLGAYGYGYT
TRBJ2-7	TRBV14	ASSYPGSHEQY
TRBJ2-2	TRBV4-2	ASSQESLTGELF
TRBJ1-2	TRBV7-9	ASSSGGYGYT
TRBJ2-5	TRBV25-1	ASSESGGTVQGTQY
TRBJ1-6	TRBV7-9	ASSLQTGGRSPLH
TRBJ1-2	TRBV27	ASSLLPTKGFYGYT
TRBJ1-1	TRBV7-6	ASSSLDSPGTEAF
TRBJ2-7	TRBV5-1	ASSLGPGESVEQY
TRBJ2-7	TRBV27	ASSPVGRPREQY
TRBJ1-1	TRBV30	AWNDRNTEAF
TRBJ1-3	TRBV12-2	ASRFPGGASGHTIY
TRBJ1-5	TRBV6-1	ASSEQTTDQPQH
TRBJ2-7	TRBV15	ATSRIPGTGSYEQY
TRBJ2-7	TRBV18	ASSPWDSEQY
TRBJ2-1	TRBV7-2	ASSLIAGGIGEQF
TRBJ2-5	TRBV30	AWSGQGRETQY
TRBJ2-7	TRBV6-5	ASSYGLADYYEQY
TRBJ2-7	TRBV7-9	ASSSYYEQY
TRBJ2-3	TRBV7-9	ASRRSVAHTDTQY
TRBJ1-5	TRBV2	ASSEGKGGNQPQH
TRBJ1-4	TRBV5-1	ASSSRGTGLNEKLF